These 12 T cell receptor beta chains originate from one sample sequenced in a study of Ad26.COV2.S vaccination and SARS-CoV-2 variants. Profiling relied on immunoSEQ multiplex PCR, and the TCRdb table lists in-frame clones only, not all of them. The table shows roughly 100,000 clones, with around 81% occurring only once. The source was peripheral blood, collected after recovery from COVID-19. Receptors originate from a human donor who had recovered from COVID-19.

The genes are TRBV30 and TRBJ1-1; tentatively, D is TRBD1 (6 bases). The ends were cut back, 6 bases at V and 4 bases at J, with 9 bases in the middle. The germline gives CDR1 GTSNPN, CDR2 SVGIG (reference sequence). CDR3 size: 11 residues. CDR3 DNA: TGTGCCTGCATCAGGGGCACTGAAGCTTTCTTT. It encodes CACIRGTEAFF.

CDR3 nucleotides: TGCGCCAGCAGCTTGGTGGACGGAAACTATGGCTACACCTTC. This gives the protein CASSLVDGNYGYTF. The rearrangement links TRBV5-1 to TRBJ1-2; D is uncertain. CDR3 length: 14 residues. Germline-derived CDR1 and CDR2 are SGHRS and YFSETQ. Trimming removed 0 bases at V and 2 bases at J, with 8 bases between.

The chain recombines TRBV7-6 with TRBJ2-5; D remains ambiguous. Trimming cost V 4 bases and J 1 base, with 13 bases left between them. Germline V gene data show CDR1 as SGHVS and CDR2 as FNYEAQ. The CDR3 sequence is 15 residues long. This CDR3 reads CASSSRLGFQETQYF. Written as DNA, the CDR3 is TGTGCCAGCAGCTCAAGACTCGGGTTCCAAGAGACCCAGTACTTC.

V is TRBV28 and J is TRBJ1-4, with 7 bases that match TRBD1. Trimming cost V 5 bases and J 7 bases; bases outside gene matches: 10. CDR1 and CDR2 from the germline V gene are MDHEN and SYDVKM. This CDR3 is built from 15 residues. CDR3 region: CASSPGTALGEKLFF. The CDR3 nucleotides read TGTGCCAGCAGTCCGGGGACAGCCTTAGGTGAAAAACTGTTTTTT.

The chain joins TRBV30 to TRBJ2-7; D is possibly TRBD2 (6 bases). CDR1 is GTSNPN, CDR2 SVGIG, per germline (reference sequence). V was pared by 4 bases and J by 4 bases, with 26 bases between. The CDR3 loop spans 17 amino acids. In DNA form, the CDR3 reads TGTGCCTGGAAAGGGTGGGCGGGAAATCTACCTACATACGAGCAGTACTTC. Encoded protein: CAWKGWAGNLPTYEQYF.

This rearrangement joins TRBV19 to TRBJ2-2; D remains ambiguous. V lost 10 bases and J 1 base, leaving 13 bases between the germline ends. In germline, CDR1 is LNHDA, CDR2 SQIVND (reference sequence). This CDR3 region has 14 residues. Written as DNA, the CDR3 is TGTGCCACACGGTTCCCACAGAACACCGGGGAGCTGTTTTTT. Translating gives CATRFPQNTGELFF.

This CDR3 reads CASRRNGEKLFF. CDR3 sequence (DNA): TGTGCCAGTAGGAGGAACGGGGAAAAACTGTTTTTT. This sequence joins TRBV19 and TRBJ1-4; D is unresolved. The CDR3 length is 12 residues. V lost 6 bases to trimming and J lost 8 bases, with 10 bases between them. CDR1 LNHDA and CDR2 SQIVND come from the germline V gene (reference sequence).

V usage is TRBV19 and J usage is TRBJ2-7; 7 bases are shared with TRBD1. V dropped 4 bases and J dropped 2; count of bases not matched to a gene: 5. Germline CDR1 and CDR2: LNHDA and SQIVND (reference sequence). The CDR3 extends over 14 amino acids. The CDR3 reads CASSNRDRPYEQYF. The CDR3 region has the DNA TGTGCCAGTAGTAACCGGGACAGACCCTACGAGCAGTACTTC.

The rearrangement links TRBV28 to TRBJ1-3; D is possibly TRBD1 (5 bases). V lost 2 bases, J lost 3 bases, and 17 bases lay in between. The CDR3 totals 17 residues. Germline loops: CDR1 MDHEN, CDR2 SYDVKM. CDR3 sequence: CASSLVAGGRYGNTIYF. The CDR3 DNA is TGTGCCAGCAGTTTAGTGGCGGGGGGAAGGTATGGAAACACCATATATTTT.

J is TRBJ2-5 and V is TRBV7-3, with 15 bases lining up with TRBD2. CDR1 is SGHTA, CDR2 FQGTGA, per germline. V lost 5 bases and J lost 7; bases outside the gene matches: 8. CDR3 length equals 16 residues. For the CDR3, the DNA is TGTGCCAGCAGCGCCCGGACTAGCGGGGGGGCGGCGACCCAGTACTTC. Amino acid sequence: CASSARTSGGAATQYF.

The chain recombines TRBV3-1 (or the pseudogene TRBV3-2) with TRBJ1-1, with a tentative D call TRBD1 (6 bases). This CDR3 contains 14 residues. The V end was cut by 6 bases, the J end by 1 base, with 12 bases between. Germline assignment: CDR1 LGHDT and CDR2 YNNKEL (reference sequence). CDR3 sequence: CASRRGQQNTEAFF. The CDR3 DNA reads TGTGCCAGCAGACGAGGACAGCAGAACACTGAAGCTTTCTTT.

CDR3 sequence (DNA): TGTGCCATCAGTGGGTCTCAGGGCGAGGGCTACACCTTC. It encodes CAISGSQGEGYTF. The chain is built from TRBV10-3 and TRBJ1-2; D might be TRBD1 (5 bases). Trimming left V 4 bases short and J 8 bases short, with 14 bases between. Germline assignment: CDR1 ENHRY and CDR2 SYGVKD. The CDR3 runs 13 residues.